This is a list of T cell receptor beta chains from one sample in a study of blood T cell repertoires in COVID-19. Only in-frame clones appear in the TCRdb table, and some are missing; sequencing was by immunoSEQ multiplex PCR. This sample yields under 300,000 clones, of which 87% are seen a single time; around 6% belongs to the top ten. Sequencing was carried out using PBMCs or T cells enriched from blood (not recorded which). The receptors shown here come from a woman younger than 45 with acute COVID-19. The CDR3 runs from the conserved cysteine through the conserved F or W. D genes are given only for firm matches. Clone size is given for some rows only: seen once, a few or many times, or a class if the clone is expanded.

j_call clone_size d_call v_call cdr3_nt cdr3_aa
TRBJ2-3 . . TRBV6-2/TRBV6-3 TGTGCCAGCGGCCTAGCGCAGCTGGGGGATACGCAGTATTTT CASGLAQLGDTQYF
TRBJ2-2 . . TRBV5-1 TGCGCCAGCAGGTTCTCCACCGGGGAGCTGTTTTTT CASRFSTGELFF
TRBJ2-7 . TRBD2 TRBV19 TGTGCCAGTAGTATAGATCGACTAGCGGGGATCTACGAGCAGTACTTC CASSIDRLAGIYEQYF
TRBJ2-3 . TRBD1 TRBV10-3 TGTGCCATCAGTGAGGGGACAGGCGGATACACAGATACGCAGTATTTT CAISEGTGGYTDTQYF
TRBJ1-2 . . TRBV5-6 TGTGCCAGCAGCTTGGAGGCAGGGGACTACACCTTC CASSLEAGDYTF
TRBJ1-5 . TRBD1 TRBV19 TGTGCCAGTAGTGGGGACAGCCCAATCGAGCCCCAGCATTTT CASSGDSPIEPQHF
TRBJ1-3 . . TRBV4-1 TGCGCCAGCAGCTCCCTCGGGGGACCCGGGGGAAACACCATATATTTT CASSSLGGPGGNTIYF
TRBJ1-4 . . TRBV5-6 TGTGCCAGCAGCGAAATGACAGGTGTTGTAGAAAAACTGTTTTTT CASSEMTGVVEKLFF
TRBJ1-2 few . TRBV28 TGTGCCAGCAGATTCCGGGGAGAAGTCGATGGCTACACCTTC CASRFRGEVDGYTF
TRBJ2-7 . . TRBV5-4 TGTGCCAGCAGCTTGGGGCTGGCTAGCTCCTACGAGCAGTACTTC CASSLGLASSYEQYF
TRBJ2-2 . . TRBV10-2 TGCGCCAGCAGTTCCGCAGGGATTGGGGAGCTGTTTTTT CASSSAGIGELFF
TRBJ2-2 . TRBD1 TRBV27 TGTGCCAGCAGTCCCTCGGCAGGGGGCACTGGCGGGGAGCTGTTTTTT CASSPSAGGTGGELFF
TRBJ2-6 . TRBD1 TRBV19 TGTGCCAGTAGGGGATGGACAGGTCTCTCCTCTGGGGCCAACGTCCTGACTTTC CASRGWTGLSSGANVLTF
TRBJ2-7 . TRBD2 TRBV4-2 TGTGCCAGCAGCTCCAGCGGGAGCTCCTACGAGCAGTACTTC CASSSSGSSYEQYF
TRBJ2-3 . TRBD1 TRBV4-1 TGCGCCAGCAGCCGTTACTCCGACCTGACAGGGAGCACAGATACGCAGTATTTT CASSRYSDLTGSTDTQYF
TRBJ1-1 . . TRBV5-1 TGCGCCAGTTTTTGCGAGGGAAGGGAGATGAACACTGAAGCTTTCTTT CASFCEGREMNTEAFF
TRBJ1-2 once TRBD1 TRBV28 TGTGCCAGCAGTTCCGGGACAGGGGGCTATGGCTACACCTTC CASSSGTGGYGYTF
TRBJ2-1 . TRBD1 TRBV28 TGTGCCAGCAGTTTGTTGGACAGGGCATACAATGAGCAGTTCTTC CASSLLDRAYNEQFF
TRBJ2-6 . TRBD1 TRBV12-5 TGTGCTAGTGGTTCCTTACAGGGGGCGCTCAGCTCTGGGGCCAACGTCCTGACTTTC CASGSLQGALSSGANVLTF
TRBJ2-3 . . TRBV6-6 TGTGCCAGCAGTTACAGCGATACGCAGTATTTT CASSYSDTQYF
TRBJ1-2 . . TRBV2 TGTGCCAGCAGTGAACCGGCAGGGGTACGGTATGGCTACACCTTC CASSEPAGVRYGYTF
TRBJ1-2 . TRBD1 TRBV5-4 TGTGCCAGCAACGGGGACAGGGGGAACTATGGCTACACCTTC CASNGDRGNYGYTF
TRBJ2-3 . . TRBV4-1 TGCGCCAGCAGCACCGGGACAGATACGCAGTATTTT CASSTGTDTQYF
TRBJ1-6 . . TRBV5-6 TGTGCCAGCAGCTTGGGGTTAGGGGGTAATTCACCCCTCCACTTT CASSLGLGGNSPLHF
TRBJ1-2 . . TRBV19 TGTGCCAGTAGCACCGACGGGGGAATTCAGTATGGCTACACCTTC CASSTDGGIQYGYTF
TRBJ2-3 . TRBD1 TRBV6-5 TGTGCCAGCAGGAAGACAGGGTCAAACACAGATACGCAGTATTTT CASRKTGSNTDTQYF
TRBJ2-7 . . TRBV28 TGTGCCAGCAGTTTATCGGGCGGGGAAGCCTACGAGCAGTACTTC CASSLSGGEAYEQYF